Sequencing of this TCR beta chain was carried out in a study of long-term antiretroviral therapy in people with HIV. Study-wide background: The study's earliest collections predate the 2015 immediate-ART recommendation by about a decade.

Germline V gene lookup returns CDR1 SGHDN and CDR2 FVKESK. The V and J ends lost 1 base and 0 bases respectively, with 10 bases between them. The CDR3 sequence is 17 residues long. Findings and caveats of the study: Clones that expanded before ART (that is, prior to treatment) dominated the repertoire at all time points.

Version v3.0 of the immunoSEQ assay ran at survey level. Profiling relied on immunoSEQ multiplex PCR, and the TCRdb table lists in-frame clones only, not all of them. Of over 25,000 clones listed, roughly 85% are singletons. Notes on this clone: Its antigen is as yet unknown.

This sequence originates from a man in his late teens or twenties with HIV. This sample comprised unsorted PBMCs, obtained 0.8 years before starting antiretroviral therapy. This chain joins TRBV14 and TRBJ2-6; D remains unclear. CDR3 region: CASSQVFQPSGANVLTF. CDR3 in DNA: TGTGCCAGCAGCCAAGTATTTCAGCCCTCTGGGGCCAACGTCCTGACTTTC.